A single sample is the source of the 20 T cell receptor beta chains below, sequenced in a study of CD8+ T cells in alopecia areata. RNA was isolated and reverse transcribed to cDNA, the sequencing template. Sequencing used immunoSEQ multiplex PCR; TCRdb keeps in-frame clones, though not all of them. Here the sample spans around 200,000 clones, roughly 62% being singletons. Treatment noted: oral pan-JAK inhibitor, 5-10 mg twice daily. The sample in question was CD8+ T cells sorted from blood, obtained at week 24, from a patient treated with tofacitinib. The receptor set was obtained from a human donor with alopecia areata.

The CDR3 protein is CASSDPDRDGTDTQYF. CDR3 nucleotides: TGTGCCAGCAGTGATCCGGACAGGGACGGCACAGATACGCAGTATTTT. The chain employs TRBV2 and TRBJ2-3; TRBD1 agrees at 8 bases. With V trimmed by 3 bases and J by 1 base, 6 bases remained unmatched. The CDR3 contains 16 residues. Germline V gene lookup returns CDR1 SNHLY and CDR2 FYNNEI. Full variable domain (remainder filled in from reference TRBV2 and TRBJ2-3): EPEVTQTPSHQVTQMGQEVILRCVPISNHLYFYWYRQILGQKVEFLVSFYNNEISEKSEIFDDQFSVERPDGSNFTLKIRSTKLEDSAMYFCASSDPDRDGTDTQYFGPGTRLTVL.

The rearrangement uses TRBV27 and TRBJ2-3; 11 positions match TRBD2. Germline CDR1 is MNHEY and CDR2 is SMNVEV (reference sequence). The J segment lost 3 bases and the V segment lost 5 bases, leaving 13 bases of the junction unmatched. The CDR3 has 18 residues. CDR3 DNA sequence: TGTGCCAGCAGTCCGCCCCAAAGACTAGCGGGGTTTACAGATACGCAGTATTTT. It yields the protein CASSPPQRLAGFTDTQYF.

V and J are TRBV30 and TRBJ2-1, with D possibly being TRBD2 (6 bases). Germline CDR1 and CDR2: GTSNPN and SVGIG (reference sequence). The CDR3 spans 12 residues. V was shortened by 1 base and J by 9 bases, with 10 bases between the two germline ends. The CDR3 loop is CAWSGPGGEQFF. CDR3 coding DNA: TGTGCCTGGAGTGGCCCCGGGGGTGAGCAGTTCTTC. Complete variable domain (other parts from reference TRBV30 and TRBJ2-1): SQTIHQWPATLVQPVGSPLSLECTVEGTSNPNLYWYRQAAGRGLQLLFYSVGIGQISSEVPQNLSASRPQDRQFILSSKKLLLSDSGFYLCAWSGPGGEQFFGPGTRLTVL.

This chain connects TRBV28 to TRBJ2-5; D remains ambiguous. CDR1 is MDHEN, CDR2 SYDVKM, per germline. Trimming cost V 5 bases and J 1 base, with 5 bases left between them. The CDR3 length is 12 residues. The CDR3 reads CASSLLQETQYF. The CDR3 coding sequence is TGTGCCAGCAGTCTCCTCCAAGAGACCCAGTACTTC.

V and J are TRBV15 and TRBJ2-3; TRBD2 matches at 8 bases. V dropped 5 bases and J dropped 2; count of bases not matched to a gene: 3. The CDR3 has 14 amino acids. Looked up from germline, CDR1 is LNHNV and CDR2 is YYDKDF (reference sequence). Here the CDR3 reads CATSERGYTDTQYF. Written as DNA, the CDR3 is TGTGCCACCAGCGAGCGGGGGTACACAGATACGCAGTATTTT.

This clone turned up a few times. The V gene is TRBV2, the J gene TRBJ2-3, with D possibly being TRBD2 (6 bases). The germline V gene encodes CDR1 SNHLY and CDR2 FYNNEI. V shed 7 bases and J shed 5 bases, with 13 bases lying between them. The CDR3 is 13 residues long. The DNA of the CDR3 is TGTGCCAGCAAGGAGGGAGTCGGAGATACGCAGTATTTT. Translation gives CASKEGVGDTQYF.

This clone came up a few times. The chain couples TRBV27 to TRBJ2-7; TRBD1 matches 8 bases. The CDR3 covers 11 residues. V lost 10 bases, J lost 5 bases, and 4 bases stayed unmatched. CDR1 and CDR2 from the germline V gene are MNHEY and SMNVEV (reference sequence). In DNA form, the CDR3 reads TGTGCCATTGGACAGGGCCACGAGCAGTACTTC. Protein sequence: CAIGQGHEQYF.

The rearrangement uses TRBV11-2 and TRBJ2-7, with 10 bases lining up with TRBD1. The CDR3 runs to 14 residues. V lost 3 bases, J lost 4 bases, and 3 bases stayed unmatched. CDR1 and CDR2 from the germline V gene are SGHAT and FQNNGV. In DNA, the CDR3 is TGTGCCAGCAGCTTCGGACAGGGGGGATACGAGCAGTACTTC. Translated: CASSFGQGGYEQYF.

The gene calls are TRBV5-6 and TRBJ2-6, with D hard to call. V was clipped by 3 bases and J by 4 bases, with 11 bases between them. Per the germline V gene, CDR1 is SGHDT and CDR2 is YYEEEE. The CDR3 runs to 15 residues. CDR3: CASSSDLLGANVLTF. In DNA, the CDR3 is TGTGCCAGCAGCTCCGACCTTCTCGGGGCCAACGTCCTGACTTTC.

The rearrangement joins TRBV2 to TRBJ1-2, with D hard to call. The CDR3 is made up of 14 amino acids. Germline lookup yields CDR1 SNHLY and CDR2 FYNNEI. The V end was cut by 1 base, the J end by 5 bases, with 11 bases between. The CDR3 loop reads CASSEDGPSYGYTF. The CDR3 nucleotides read TGTGCCAGCAGTGAAGATGGACCCTCGTATGGCTACACCTTC.

In this sample, this clone turned up a few times. The gene calls are TRBV7-8 and TRBJ1-2; tentative D call: TRBD1 (5 bases). This CDR3 comprises 13 residues. Per the germline V gene, CDR1 is SGHVS and CDR2 is FQNEAQ. The germline V and J ends were trimmed by 6 bases and 4 bases, with 12 bases remaining between them. The CDR3 DNA follows: TGTGCCAGCAGGCCGACTGGGGGCTATGGCTACACCTTC. Encoded protein: CASRPTGGYGYTF. Looking up the rest from reference TRBV7-8 and TRBJ1-2 gives the full variable domain: GAGVSQSPRYKVAKRGQDVALRCDPISGHVSLFWYQQALGQGPEFLTYFQNEAQLDKSGLPSDRFFAERPEGSVSTLKIQRTQQEDSAVYLCASRPTGGYGYTFGSGTRLTVV.

The rearrangement joins TRBV27 to TRBJ2-7; possibly TRBD1 for D (6 bases). CDR1 is MNHEY, CDR2 SMNVEV, per germline (reference sequence). This CDR3 contains 14 residues. With 5 bases removed from V and 2 bases from J, the gap between germline ends came to 13 bases. The CDR3 protein is CASSVQGSAYEQYF. DNA for the CDR3: TGTGCCAGCAGTGTACAGGGTTCGGCCTACGAGCAGTACTTC.

The table lists this clone with a few counts. This chain connects TRBV27 to TRBJ1-2, with D perhaps matching TRBD1 (6 bases). Trimming left V 1 base short and J 4 bases short, with 28 bases between. Germline V gives CDR1 MNHEY, CDR2 SMNVEV (reference sequence). The CDR3 extends over 20 amino acids. The CDR3 sequence: CASSLFPFGGGGDMGYGYTF. DNA for the CDR3: TGTGCCAGCAGTTTATTCCCCTTCGGGGGCGGTGGAGACATGGGCTATGGCTACACCTTC.

The chain couples TRBV6-1 to TRBJ1-2; TRBD1 matches at 9 bases. Germline V CDR1 and CDR2: MNHNS, SASEGT. There are 16 residues in the CDR3. V lost 1 base to trimming and J lost 5 bases; unmatched junction nucleotides: 8. CDR3 DNA sequence: TGTGCCAGCAGTGAAGGTTTTGGGACAGGGAATTATGGCTACACCTTC. As protein: CASSEGFGTGNYGYTF.

The chain carries TRBV7-2 and TRBJ2-7, with TRBD2 identical over 10 bases. The trim removed 2 bases at V and 2 bases at J, leaving 3 bases unmatched. The CDR3 is made up of 15 amino acids. Germline lookup yields CDR1 SGHTA and CDR2 FQGNSA. CDR3 sequence reads: CASSLLAGGPYEQYF. The CDR3 nucleotides read TGTGCCAGCAGCTTATTAGCGGGGGGCCCCTACGAGCAGTACTTC.

Only a few counts were recorded for this clone. This chain uses TRBV7-9 with TRBJ2-3; the match to TRBD2 covers 8 bases. The length of the CDR3 is 15 residues. V dropped 4 bases and J dropped 8; count of bases not matched to a gene: 11. The germline V gene has CDR1 SEHNR and CDR2 FQNEAQ (reference sequence). The CDR3 loop reads CASSSRAGASPTQYF. The CDR3 bases are TGTGCCAGCAGCTCCCGAGCGGGGGCCTCTCCTACGCAGTATTTT.

The chain uses TRBV4-1 and TRBJ1-2; D call uncertain. CDR1 is MGHRA, CDR2 YSYEKL, per germline. Trimming cost V 1 base and J 13 bases, with 13 bases left between them. This CDR3 contains 12 residues. The CDR3, as DNA: TGCGCCAGCAGCCAAGCTGGAGGGTGGCGCACCTTC. This encodes CASSQAGGWRTF.

The rearrangement joins TRBV13 to TRBJ2-3, with D perhaps TRBD2 (6 bases). The V end was cut by 4 bases, the J end by 2 bases, with 16 bases between. From germline, CDR1 is PRHDT and CDR2 FYEKMQ (reference sequence). This CDR3 is 16 amino acids long. This CDR3 is CASSSPGEVNTDTQYF. CDR3 nucleotide sequence: TGTGCCAGCAGCTCGCCTGGGGAGGTGAACACAGATACGCAGTATTTT.

This clone was counted a few times. CDR3 DNA: TGTGCCAGCAGCGTAAAGGGGGCCAGGCAAGAGACCCAGTACTTC. This codes for CASSVKGARQETQYF. The chain combines TRBV9 with TRBJ2-5; 7 bases agree with TRBD1. Trimming removed 1 base from V and 2 bases from J; junction bases left unmatched: 5. Germline V gene lookup returns CDR1 SGDLS and CDR2 YYNGEE. This CDR3 has 15 amino acids.

This clone was detected once. This chain links TRBV7-9 with TRBJ1-4, with D uncertain. There are 12 residues in the CDR3. Germline assignment: CDR1 SEHNR and CDR2 FQNEAQ (reference sequence). V dropped 4 bases and J dropped 12 bases, with 12 bases sitting between them. CDR3 protein: CASSSTDPELFF. The CDR3 coding sequence is TGTGCCAGCAGCTCGACCGACCCGGAACTGTTTTTT.